This T cell receptor beta chain was sequenced for a study of cytomegalovirus exposure and HLA in healthy donors. Study context: Researchers found that roughly 81% of around 400 genotyped donors fell within the Caucasian-associated ancestry cluster. Study-wide findings and caveats: Judged likely to be a sequencing artifact was a cluster of highly shared sequence variants. Listed as cytomegalovirus-associated were about 160 TCR beta chains.

As concerns this clone: Its antigen is currently unknown.

The germline V gene has CDR1 MNHEY and CDR2 SVGAGI. There are 15 residues in the CDR3. V lost 6 bases, J lost 1 base, and 4 bases stayed unmatched. The PCR contained 60 Vbeta and 13 Jbeta primers. Clones were sequenced by immunoSEQ multiplex PCR, and TCRdb holds only the in-frame ones, with some missing. The repertoire consists of about 180,000 clones, with roughly 79% occurring once and the leading ten covering around 3.1%. V usage is TRBV6-5 and J usage is TRBJ2-7, with TRBD2 matching 12 bases. The specimen was PBMCs. The clonotype originates from a woman aged 45-60 years in good health and CMV-seropositive. CDR3 nucleotide sequence: TGTGCCAGCAGGGGCACTAGCGGGGGGTCCTACGAGCAGTACTTC. It codes for CASRGTSGGSYEQYF.